This T cell receptor (beta chain) was sequenced for a study of CD8+CD57+ T cells in acquired aplastic anemia. This clonotype was recorded only once. CD8+CD57+ cell expansion had been shown by flow cytometry in patients chosen for sequencing. The junction had 10 bases not matched to a gene; V was cut back by 5 bases and J by 7 bases. The germline gives CDR1 SGHAT, CDR2 FQNNGV. CDR3 length equals 16 residues. TCR beta VDJ combinations and CDR3 sequences were profiled from genomic DNA. MiXCR, run by TCRdb on the reads, gives a single entry per CDR3 protein. The data show 450,000 to 550,000 distinct CDR3 sequences, roughly 34% seen once.

This TCR derives from a human donor with aplastic anemia. The specimen was sorted CD4+, CD8+, or CD8+CD57+ T cells (not recorded which) from PBMCs. The chain carries TRBV11-2 and TRBJ2-7, with 14 positions matching TRBD2. CDR3 sequence: CASSPQTSGGVGEQYF. The CDR3 DNA reads TGTGCCAGCAGCCCACAGACTAGCGGGGGGGTCGGGGAGCAGTACTTC.